The 27 T cell receptor beta chains listed next were all sequenced from one sample in a study of low-dose radiotherapy and immunotherapy resistance in tumors. Indicated time point: after trial treatment. The treatment denotes: LDRT plus nivolumab, ipilimumab, low-dose cyclophosphamide and aspirin (RACIN trial). Primers targeting TRAV and TRBV primed first-strand cDNA, covering alpha and beta chains. TCR amplification ran approximately 22 PCR cycles using constant-region and V-primer adapter primers. From the reads, TCRdb called clonotypes with MiXCR, one entry per CDR3 protein. The sample contains about 84,000 distinct CDR3 sequences, around a sixth of which appear only once. Sequencing used PBMCs, obtained after low-dose radiotherapy plus immunotherapy. The origin of the receptors is a male donor with prostate cancer.

Remarks on this clonotype: A single base is all that separates this from a far larger clone, so a read error is likely. The chain couples TRBV28 to TRBJ2-1; D is perhaps TRBD1 or TRBD2 (7 bases each). Germline V lookup: CDR1 MDHEN, CDR2 SYDVKM. With 4 bases removed from V and 10 bases from J, the gap between germline ends came to 20 bases. There are 15 residues in the CDR3. The CDR3 spells CASSSQGGGLYEQFF. The CDR3, as DNA: TGTGCCAGCAGTTCCCAGGGGGGGGGCCTCTACGAGCAGTTCTTC.

This clonotype has a count of ten or more. CDR3 nucleotide sequence: TGTGCCAGCAGCCCTGGGGTAATCCCCAATCAGCCCCAGCATTTT. Encoded protein: CASSPGVIPNQPQHF. The chain couples TRBV7-9 to TRBJ1-5, with D unclear. V lost 5 bases to trimming and J lost 3 bases, with 14 bases between them. The CDR3 totals 15 residues. Per the germline V gene, CDR1 is SEHNR and CDR2 is FQNEAQ (reference sequence).

At least ten counts were recorded for this clonotype. The chain employs TRBV7-3 and TRBJ1-4; 8 nucleotides line up with TRBD1. This CDR3 region has 18 residues. V trimming: 0 bases; J trimming: 4 bases; junction bases outside the gene matches: 10. CDR1 and CDR2 from the germline V gene are SGHTA and FQGTGA. CDR3 protein: CASSLTLSSTGDNEKLFF. Written as DNA, the CDR3 is TGTGCCAGCAGCTTAACGTTGAGCTCGACAGGGGATAATGAAAAACTGTTTTTT. The full variable domain, completed using reference TRBV7-3 and TRBJ1-4, is GAGVSQTPSNKVTEKGKYVELRCDPISGHTALYWYRQSLGQGPEFLIYFQGTGAADDSGLPNDRFFAVRPEGSVSTLKIQRTERGDSAVYLCASSLTLSSTGDNEKLFFGSGTQLSVL.

The sample holds many counts of this clonotype. V is TRBV4-1 and J is TRBJ1-4, with 7 bases aligning to TRBD1. Germline V gives CDR1 MGHRA, CDR2 YSYEKL. V lost 6 bases, J lost 3 bases, and 10 bases stayed unmatched. This CDR3 region has 16 residues. CDR3 bases: TGCGCCAGCAGAGCAGAACAGGGGATTCCTAATGAAAAACTGTTTTTT. Translated, it gives CASRAEQGIPNEKLFF.

This clonotype was seen many times. The chain couples TRBV27 to TRBJ2-3, with 7 nucleotides matching TRBD2. The germline V gene encodes CDR1 MNHEY and CDR2 SMNVEV (reference sequence). CDR3 size: 14 residues. The V gene end was trimmed by 5 bases and the J gene end by 9 bases; junction bases not matched to a gene: 11. This chain's CDR3 is CASSPIAGYGTQYF. As DNA, the CDR3 is TGTGCCAGCAGTCCGATAGCGGGCTACGGGACGCAGTATTTT.

This clonotype was recorded many times. This chain joins TRBV6-2 or TRBV6-3 and TRBJ2-7; D uncertain. CDR3 size: 12 residues. V was shortened by 4 bases and J by 2 bases, with 6 bases between the two germline ends. From germline, CDR1 is MNHEY and CDR2 SVGEGT. The CDR3 loop reads CASSFRTYEQYF. Written as DNA, the CDR3 is TGTGCCAGCAGTTTCCGTACCTACGAGCAGTACTTC.

This clonotype was observed many times. This chain links TRBV28 with TRBJ1-5; no definite D call. The V gene's germline CDR1 is MDHEN and CDR2 SYDVKM. CDR3 length: 16 residues. V lost 7 bases, J lost 0 bases, and 16 bases lay in between. CDR3 nucleotide sequence: TGTGCCAGCAAAGAAACCCGGGATTATAGCAATCAGCCCCAGCATTTT. It encodes CASKETRDYSNQPQHF. Using reference TRBV28 and TRBJ1-5 for the parts outside the CDR3, the full variable domain is DVKVTQSSRYLVKRTGEKVFLECVQDMDHENMFWYRQDPGLGLRLIYFSYDVKMKEKGDIPEGYSVSREKKERFSLILESASTNQTSMYLCASKETRDYSNQPQHFGDGTRLSIL.

V and J are TRBV7-9 and TRBJ2-1, with 10 positions matching TRBD2. The CDR3 sequence is 15 residues long. J lost 4 bases, V lost 4 bases, and 4 bases had no gene match. Germline V gene lookup returns CDR1 SEHNR and CDR2 FQNEAQ (reference sequence). CDR3 bases: TGTGCCAGCAGCTACCAGCGGGGGGGGTACAATGAGCAGTTCTTC. As protein: CASSYQRGGYNEQFF. The variable domain in full, completed from reference TRBV7-9 and TRBJ2-1, reads DTGVSQNPRHKITKRGQNVTFRCDPISEHNRLYWYRQTLGQGPEFLTYFQNEAQLEKSRLLSDRFSAERPKGSFSTLEIQRTEQGDSAMYLCASSYQRGGYNEQFFGPGTRLTVL.

This clonotype was seen ten or more times. The CDR3 bases are TGTGCCAGCAGCCCTCGGACAGGGGGCCACGAGCAGTACTTC. Its protein product is CASSPRTGGHEQYF. V and J are TRBV7-2 and TRBJ2-7; 11 bases map to TRBD1. This CDR3 has 14 amino acids. Unmatched junction bases numbered 5, after V lost 5 bases and J lost 5 bases. The germline gives CDR1 SGHTA, CDR2 FQGNSA. Full variable domain (outside the CDR3, taken from reference TRBV7-2 and TRBJ2-7): GAGVSQSPSNKVTEKGKDVELRCDPISGHTALYWYRQSLGQGLEFLIYFQGNSAPDKSGLPSDRFSAERTGGSVSTLTIQRTQQEDSAVYLCASSPRTGGHEQYFGPGTRLTVT.

Worth noting for this clonotype: This sequence is one base from a far larger clone and is likely a read error. J is TRBJ2-7 and V is TRBV2; TRBD2 agrees at 9 bases. CDR3 length: 15 residues. CDR1 is SNHLY, CDR2 FYNNEI, per germline. V was clipped by 6 bases and J by 7 bases; unmatched bases: 13. CDR3 residues: CASRIAGDSYNEQYF. CDR3 sequence (DNA): TGTGCCAGCAGGATAGCGGGAGACTCCTACAATGAGCAGTACTTC. The full variable domain, completed using reference TRBV2 and TRBJ2-7, is EPEVTQTPSHQVTQMGQEVILRCVPISNHLYFYWYRQILGQKVEFLVSFYNNEISEKSEIFDDQFSVERPDGSNFTLKIRSTKLEDSAMYFCASRIAGDSYNEQYFGPGTRLTVT.

This clonotype was detected many times. The chain's CDR3 is CASSLTGGLDTQYF. For the CDR3, the DNA is TGTGCCAGCAGCTTAACAGGGGGGTTAGATACGCAGTATTTT. The rearrangement joins TRBV7-3 to TRBJ2-3; D possibly matches TRBD1 or TRBD2 (6 bases each). Germline CDR1 SGHTA, CDR2 FQGTGA. The CDR3 contains 14 residues. Trimming shortened V by 0 bases and J by 5 bases, and 9 bases separated the two germline ends.

This clonotype was found many times. The J gene is TRBJ1-5, the V gene TRBV20-1; D ambiguous. V was pared by 6 bases and J by 2 bases, with 20 bases between. The CDR3 covers 16 residues. Germline CDR1 DFQATT, CDR2 SNEGSKA (reference sequence). CDR3 residues: CSARNSIWSGNQPQHF. CDR3 DNA: TGCAGTGCGAGGAACTCGATATGGTCGGGCAATCAGCCCCAGCATTTT.

Only one count was recorded for this clonotype. A far bigger clonotype differs at one base, so this is likely a read error. The chain joins TRBV7-2 to TRBJ2-7; TRBD2 is a possible D gene (6 bases). Looked up from germline, CDR1 is SGHTA and CDR2 is FQGNSA. The V and J ends lost 5 bases and 7 bases respectively, with 21 bases between them. This CDR3 is 15 amino acids long. Written as DNA, the CDR3 is TGTGCCAGCAGCAGGGACTCCCGCTCCTACAATGAGCAGTACTTC. Amino acid sequence: CASSRDSRSYNEQYF.

The chain is built from TRBV7-2 and TRBJ2-3, with 7 bases that match TRBD1. J was trimmed by 5 bases and V by 5 bases; bases with no gene match: 1. Per germline, CDR1 SGHTA and CDR2 FQGNSA. This CDR3 is built from 12 residues. In DNA form, the CDR3 reads TGTGCCAGCAGCCGGACAGGAGATACGCAGTATTTT. It yields the protein CASSRTGDTQYF.

This clonotype was seen repeatedly, ten times or more. The chain has TRBV6-2 or TRBV6-3 and TRBJ2-5; D is possibly TRBD2 (5 bases). The germline CDR1 and CDR2 sequences are MNHEY and SVGEGT. Deletions cut 6 bases from V and 2 bases from J, with 13 bases between. This CDR3 region has 14 residues. DNA of the CDR3: TGTGCCAGCAGCTTGAACGGGGTACAAGAGACCCAGTACTTC. Its translation: CASSLNGVQETQYF.

This clonotype was found many times. The gene calls are TRBV5-6 and TRBJ2-3; a weak D match, TRBD2 (7 bases). This CDR3 comprises 16 residues. Germline lookup yields CDR1 SGHDT and CDR2 YYEEEE. V lost 1 base, J lost 5 bases, and 17 bases lay in between. CDR3 DNA: TGTGCCAGCAGCTTGTGGGGGTGGGGGGGCCAAGATACGCAGTATTTT. Amino acid sequence: CASSLWGWGGQDTQYF.

In regard to this clonotype: One junction end does not reproduce the germline sequence, and a read error may be involved. The chain couples TRBV7-2 to TRBJ2-1; either TRBD1 or TRBD2 may supply D (5 bases each). The CDR3 spans 15 residues. Germline CDR1 SGHTA, CDR2 FQGNSA. As DNA, the CDR3 is TGTGCCAGCAGCTTCTTGGGGGTATCCTACAATGAGCAGGTCTTC. Its translation is CASSFLGVSYNEQVF. Full variable domain (rest looked up from reference TRBV7-2 and TRBJ2-1): GAGVSQSPSNKVTEKGKDVELRCDPISGHTALYWYRQSLGQGLEFLIYFQGNSAPDKSGLPSDRFSAERTGGSVSTLTIQRTQQEDSAVYLCASSFLGVSYNEQVFGPGTRLTVL.

This clonotype was seen repeatedly, ten times or more. V gene TRBV27 combines with J gene TRBJ2-4, with 8 bases that match TRBD1. Germline V gene lookup returns CDR1 MNHEY and CDR2 SMNVEV (reference sequence). The CDR3 is 15 amino acids. Unmatched junction bases numbered 13, after V lost 2 bases and J lost 13 bases. This CDR3 is CASSLIGQGGLIQYF. The DNA of the CDR3 is TGTGCCAGCAGTTTAATCGGACAGGGAGGTCTCATACAGTACTTC.

This clonotype was observed at least ten times. This chain connects TRBV7-2 to TRBJ2-1; D uncertain. V gave up 3 bases and J gave up 10 bases, with 7 bases separating them. This CDR3 has 11 amino acids. In germline, CDR1 is SGHTA, CDR2 FQGNSA. CDR3 residues: CASSLVSEQFF. CDR3 nucleotide sequence: TGTGCCAGCAGCTTGGTATCCGAGCAGTTCTTC.

Ten or more counts support this clonotype. The chain combines TRBV3-1 with TRBJ1-1, with D possibly TRBD1 on 5 matching bases. In germline, CDR1 is LGHDT, CDR2 YNNKEL (reference sequence). There are 15 residues in the CDR3. Trimming shortened V by 5 bases and J by 1 base, and 14 bases separated the two germline ends. The DNA of the CDR3 is TGTGCCAGCAGCTCCATACCTACAGGGAACACTGAAGCTTTCTTT. Amino acids: CASSSIPTGNTEAFF.

Many counts were recorded for this clonotype. The chain links TRBV4-1 to TRBJ2-3; D perhaps matches TRBD1 (6 bases). Germline lookup yields CDR1 MGHRA and CDR2 YSYEKL. Trimming pared 0 bases from V and 1 base from J, leaving 11 bases between. This CDR3 contains 16 residues. This chain's CDR3 is CASSQDQGPGTDTQYF. The CDR3 DNA is TGCGCCAGCAGCCAAGACCAGGGGCCGGGCACAGATACGCAGTATTTT.

This clonotype has ten or more counts. This chain connects TRBV5-5 to TRBJ1-6, with D uncertain. Germline V lookup: CDR1 SGHKS, CDR2 YYEKEE (reference sequence). V lost 0 bases to trimming and J lost 0 bases, with 4 bases between them. The CDR3 consists of 15 residues. This chain's CDR3 is CASSLVRSYNSPLHF. The CDR3 DNA follows: TGTGCCAGCAGCTTGGTCCGCTCCTATAATTCACCCCTCCACTTT. Drawing the rest from reference TRBV5-5 and TRBJ1-6, the complete variable domain is DAGVTQSPTHLIKTRGQQVTLRCSPISGHKSVSWYQQVLGQGPQFIFQYYEKEERGRGNFPDRFSARQFPNYSSELNVNALLLGDSALYLCASSLVRSYNSPLHFGNGTRLTVT.

Note on this clonotype: It is likely a read error: a sequence one base away is far more abundant. V gene TRBV18 combines with J gene TRBJ2-7, with D possibly matching TRBD1 (6 bases). From germline, CDR1 is KGHSH and CDR2 LQKENI. V was shortened by 0 bases and J by 7 bases, with 16 bases between the two germline ends. This CDR3 spans 15 amino acids. The DNA for the CDR3 is TGTGCCAGCTCACCACCCGGTCAGGGGTCGAGTGAGCAGTACTTC. Protein product: CASSPPGQGSSEQYF. The variable domain in full, completed from reference TRBV18 and TRBJ2-7, reads NAGVMQNPRHLVRRRGQEARLRCSPMKGHSHVYWYRQLPEEGLKFMVYLQKENIIDESGMPKERFSAEFPKEGPSILRIQQVVRGDSAAYFCASSPPGQGSSEQYFGPGTRLTVT.

The table lists this clonotype with many counts. The rearrangement joins TRBV2 to TRBJ1-1; no reliable D call. The CDR3 is 10 amino acids. Trimming removed 5 bases from V and 5 bases from J, with 3 bases in between. Germline CDR1 SNHLY, CDR2 FYNNEI. The CDR3 bases are TGTGCCAGCAGTATGACTGAAGCTTTCTTT. It yields the protein CASSMTEAFF.

This clonotype showed up many times. This chain links TRBV27 with TRBJ2-2; maybe TRBD2 (6 bases). This CDR3 has 14 amino acids. The V gene lost 8 bases and the J gene lost 3 bases, with 13 bases spanning the gap. Per germline, CDR1 MNHEY and CDR2 SMNVEV (reference sequence). CDR3 loop: CASRLGTDTGELFF. For the CDR3, the DNA is TGTGCCAGCCGCTTGGGGACTGACACCGGGGAGCTGTTTTTT.

The V and J genes are TRBV13 and TRBJ2-1; 9 bases align to TRBD2. CDR1 and CDR2 (germline): PRHDT, FYEKMQ (reference sequence). This CDR3 contains 16 residues. The J segment lost 8 bases and the V segment lost 5 bases, leaving 13 bases of the junction unmatched. The CDR3 is CASSPSRGREADEQFF. The CDR3 nucleotides are TGTGCCAGCAGCCCTTCTCGCGGGAGGGAGGCGGATGAGCAGTTCTTC.

On this clonotype: This probably arose from a read error, given a far larger clone one base away. The gene calls are TRBV2 and TRBJ2-4; unclear D gene. Trimming stripped 1 base from V and 13 bases from J, with 17 bases between. The CDR3 has 14 residues. Germline CDR1 reads SNHLY; CDR2 reads FYNNEI. In DNA, the CDR3 is TGTGCCAGCAGTGAAGAGTTGGTGTCGAATGAGCAGTACTTC. This sequence encodes CASSEELVSNEQYF. The full variable domain, rest sourced from reference TRBV2 and TRBJ2-4, is EPEVTQTPSHQVTQMGQEVILRCVPISNHLYFYWYRQILGQKVEFLVSFYNNEISEKSEIFDDQFSVERPDGSNFTLKIRSTKLEDSAMYFCASSEELVSNEQYFGAGTRLSVL.